This TCR beta chain derives from a study of blood T cell repertoires in COVID-19. Study-wide background: Sources were T cells, B-cell-depleted T cells, or PBMCs; the material itself was cDNA or gDNA.

From germline, CDR1 is LNHDA and CDR2 SQIVND (reference sequence). V dropped 2 bases and J dropped 5 bases, with 9 bases sitting between them. The CDR3 length is 13 residues. In the study's own analysis: Counts of nucleated cells, estimated from reference gene primer amplification, were obtained. Sequenced by immunoSEQ multiplex PCR; TCRdb stores in-frame clones only, minus some. Clone size and the V and J calls come from that table; the DNA yielded D and trimming. The top ten hold 1.9% of the sample, which has 60,000 to 85,000 clones, almost 90% seen once. The sequence came from an elderly woman with active or convalescent COVID-19. This chain joins TRBV19 and TRBJ1-2, with D tentatively TRBD1 (5 bases). The material sequenced was peripheral blood. The CDR3 reads CASSIQGNYGYTF. The CDR3 bases are TGTGCCAGTAGTATACAGGGTAATTATGGCTACACCTTC.